A single sample gave rise to the 20 T cell receptor beta chains below, sequenced in a study of beta chain features in type 1 diabetes. Study conclusions and caveats: In all four CD4+ subsets, TCRB CDR3 length was significantly, moderately reduced in type 1 diabetes.

All of the isolated RNA was reverse transcribed, so expressed TCRB transcripts were sequenced. TCRdb's table, derived via immunoSEQ multiplex PCR, lists solely in-frame clones and lacks some. The sample includes some 240,000 clones, under 20% of them seen just once. Their cognate antigens are unknown. Sequences were obtained from naive CD4+ T cells from blood. Receptor source: a young man with type 1 diabetes.

The chain couples TRBV20-1 to TRBJ2-1; D is unclear. Germline values: CDR1 DFQATT, CDR2 SNEGSKA (reference sequence). Deletions cut 5 bases from V and 5 bases from J, with 7 bases between. This CDR3 is built from 11 residues. The CDR3 nucleotides read TGCAGTGCTTTAGGGAACAATGAGCAGTTCTTC. Translating it yields CSALGNNEQFF.

A few counts support this clone. The chain has TRBV19 and TRBJ2-7; D may be TRBD2 (5 bases). V was cut by 5 bases and J by 3 bases, with 11 bases left in between. Germline CDR1 is LNHDA and CDR2 is SQIVND (reference sequence). The CDR3 contains 13 residues. The CDR3 reads CASSFDGDYEQYF. The DNA of the CDR3 is TGTGCCAGTAGTTTCGACGGGGACTACGAGCAGTACTTC.

This clone was seen a few times. The chain is built from TRBV7-6 and TRBJ2-1, with 7 bases matching TRBD1. This CDR3 comprises 15 residues. After removal of 4 bases from V and 6 bases from J, the junction contained 9 bases not matched to a gene. Germline V lookup: CDR1 SGHVS, CDR2 FNYEAQ. CDR3 amino acids: CASSSPFTGVNEQFF. For the CDR3, the DNA is TGTGCCAGCAGCTCCCCTTTTACAGGGGTCAATGAGCAGTTCTTC.

The CDR3 DNA is TGTGCCAGCAGCGCCCGGACAGCGAACACCGGGGAGCTGTTTTTT. Amino acids: CASSARTANTGELFF. The chain employs TRBV11-2 and TRBJ2-2, with D perhaps matching TRBD1 (6 bases). Germline values: CDR1 SGHAT, CDR2 FQNNGV. V lost 5 bases and J 0 bases, leaving 10 bases between the germline ends. CDR3 length: 15 residues.

This sequence joins TRBV29-1 and TRBJ2-3; the D is unclear. Trimming removed 5 bases at V and 0 bases at J, with 12 bases between. CDR1 SQVTM and CDR2 ANQGSEA come from the germline V gene. CDR3 size: 14 residues. CDR3 nucleotide sequence: TGCAGCGTTAGAATATCCTCTAGCACAGATACGCAGTATTTT. It encodes CSVRISSSTDTQYF.

V gene TRBV21-1 combines with J gene TRBJ1-1. TRBV21-1 is described as a pseudogene. The CDR3 extends over 13 amino acids. The CDR3 region is CAIDIWGYTEAFF. Written as DNA, the CDR3 is TGTGCCATCGACATTTGGGGGTACACTGAAGCTTTCTTT.

The sample holds a few counts of this clone. J is TRBJ2-7 and V is TRBV6-6; D is unresolved. V dropped 2 bases and J dropped 6 bases, with 14 bases sitting between them. Germline loops: CDR1 MNHNY, CDR2 SVGAGI (reference sequence). The CDR3 loop spans 14 amino acids. In DNA form, the CDR3 reads TGTGCCAGCAGTTACACAGCCTCCTTCTCCGAGCAGTACTTC. It codes for CASSYTASFSEQYF.

This clone was seen only a few times. The chain is built from TRBV7-9 and TRBJ2-5; no clear D. CDR3 length equals 9 residues. V was cut by 10 bases and J by 5 bases, with 5 bases left in between. CDR1 is SEHNR and CDR2 is FQNEAQ in the germline V gene (reference sequence). This CDR3 is CAIVETQYF. CDR3 nucleotides: TGTGCCATAGTGGAGACCCAGTACTTC.

The J gene is TRBJ2-5, the V gene TRBV28; TRBD2 aligns across 15 bases. CDR1 is MDHEN, CDR2 SYDVKM, per germline. Trimming cost V 4 bases and J 5 bases; bases outside gene matches: 5. The CDR3 totals 16 residues. The CDR3 is CASSSPGTSGRETQYF. CDR3 DNA sequence: TGTGCCAGCAGTTCTCCCGGGACTAGCGGGAGGGAGACCCAGTACTTC.

This chain links TRBV7-6 with TRBJ2-3, with 7 bases lining up with TRBD1. The CDR3 is 16 residues long. Germline loops: CDR1 SGHVS, CDR2 FNYEAQ. With 5 bases clipped from V and 0 bases from J, the junction kept 8 bases outside the gene matches. The CDR3 spells CASSRHRGPSTDTQYF. CDR3 in DNA: TGTGCCAGCAGCCGGCACAGGGGTCCTAGCACAGATACGCAGTATTTT.

This clone was counted only a few times. This chain uses TRBV27 with TRBJ2-3; D unresolved. The CDR3 length is 15 residues. Germline values: CDR1 MNHEY, CDR2 SMNVEV (reference sequence). Between the trimmed V and J ends, which lost 3 bases and 0 bases, there was a span of 10 bases. The CDR3 DNA follows: TGTGCCAGCAGTTTCGTCGGAGCGAGCACAGATACGCAGTATTTT. Amino acid sequence: CASSFVGASTDTQYF.

This clone turned up a few times. The V call is TRBV25-1, the J call TRBJ2-5, with TRBD1 identical over 8 bases. Germline values: CDR1 MGHDK, CDR2 SYGVNS. The CDR3 extends over 11 amino acids. CDR3 residues: CGQGRQETQYF. The CDR3 nucleotides are TGTGGACAGGGGCGCCAAGAGACCCAGTACTTC.

The chain carries TRBV29-1 and TRBJ2-6, with D perhaps TRBD1 or TRBD2 (5 bases each). Trimming stripped 4 bases from V and 4 bases from J, with 11 bases between. The CDR3 sequence is 14 residues long. The germline gives CDR1 SQVTM, CDR2 ANQGSEA. The chain's CDR3 is CSVAAGTGANVLTF. CDR3 nucleotide sequence: TGCAGCGTTGCGGCAGGGACCGGGGCCAACGTCCTGACTTTC.

The gene calls are TRBV7-2 and TRBJ2-7; 14 nucleotides agree with TRBD2. The CDR3 has 13 amino acids. Germline loops: CDR1 SGHTA, CDR2 FQGNSA. The J segment lost 4 bases and the V segment lost 11 bases, leaving 4 bases of the junction unmatched. CDR3 sequence reads: CAGGTSGSYEQYF. The CDR3, as DNA: TGTGCCGGCGGGACTAGCGGGAGTTACGAGCAGTACTTC.

This clone was seen a few times. The chain joins TRBV7-9 to TRBJ2-7; D may be TRBD2 (6 bases). The germline V gene encodes CDR1 SEHNR and CDR2 FQNEAQ (reference sequence). Trimming pared 1 base from V and 0 bases from J, leaving 10 bases between. This CDR3 is 15 amino acids long. For the CDR3, the DNA is TGTGCCAGCAGCTTAGAGGAGGGGCCCTCCTACGAGCAGTACTTC. It is translated as CASSLEEGPSYEQYF.

The gene calls are TRBV5-1 and TRBJ2-7; TRBD2 aligns across 14 bases. There are 15 residues in the CDR3. Per germline, CDR1 SGHRS and CDR2 YFSETQ. Losses at the gene ends were 2 bases for V and 5 bases for J; bases not matched to a gene: 3. In DNA, the CDR3 is TGCGCCAGCAGCTTAGGACTAGCGGGAGGAGACGAGCAGTACTTC. Its protein is CASSLGLAGGDEQYF.

This chain joins TRBV29-1 and TRBJ2-1; maybe TRBD1 (5 bases). CDR1 is SQVTM, CDR2 ANQGSEA, per germline. The CDR3 loop spans 14 amino acids. The V gene lost 6 bases and the J gene lost 2 bases, with 14 bases spanning the gap. The CDR3 sequence is CSVGDSVPYNEQFF. The CDR3 region has the DNA TGCAGCGTAGGAGACAGTGTTCCCTACAATGAGCAGTTCTTC.

The chain carries TRBV30 and TRBJ2-1; D remains unclear. The length of the CDR3 is 12 residues. Germline V gene data show CDR1 as GTSNPN and CDR2 as SVGIG (reference sequence). V lost 2 bases and J lost 4, with 6 bases in between. For the CDR3, the DNA is TGTGCCTGGAGTACGGGTTACAATGAGCAGTTCTTC. Its protein is CAWSTGYNEQFF.

The rearrangement uses TRBV7-9 and TRBJ2-3, with 10 bases lining up with TRBD1. CDR1 and CDR2 (germline): SEHNR, FQNEAQ (reference sequence). After removal of 5 bases from V and 3 bases from J, the junction contained 5 bases not matched to a gene. The CDR3 runs to 15 residues. This chain's CDR3 is CASSPGQGNTDTQYF. CDR3 DNA: TGTGCCAGCAGCCCGGGACAGGGGAATACAGATACGCAGTATTTT. Using reference TRBV7-9 and TRBJ2-3 for the parts outside the CDR3, the full variable domain is DTGVSQNPRHKITKRGQNVTFRCDPISEHNRLYWYRQTLGQGPEFLTYFQNEAQLEKSRLLSDRFSAERPKGSFSTLEIQRTEQGDSAMYLCASSPGQGNTDTQYFGPGTRLTVL.

The gene calls are TRBV13 and TRBJ1-2, with 12 bases aligning to TRBD1. Germline trimming cut 5 bases from V and 7 bases from J; bases unmatched to any gene: 8. Germline CDR1 PRHDT, CDR2 FYEKMQ (reference sequence). The CDR3 length is 15 residues. The CDR3 DNA is TGTGCCAGCAGCCTCACGGGACAGGGGGCTTCTGGCTACACCTTC. This sequence encodes CASSLTGQGASGYTF.